This passage covers 9 T cell receptor beta chains from one sample sequenced in a study of T cells after posttransplantation cyclophosphamide. The assay was immunoSEQ multiplex PCR, and TCRdb's table has in-frame clones only and misses some. The sample yields 7,000 to 9,000 clones, without any singletons. Treatment was busulfan-fludarabine conditioning, a marrow graft, and cyclophosphamide on days +3 and +4. Sequences were derived from PBMCs, sampled after allogeneic stem cell transplant with posttransplant cyclophosphamide. These receptors were collected from a male patient aged 18 to 29 who received an allogeneic stem cell transplant from an unrelated donor, was CMV-positive, and had acute and chronic GVHD. Some T cells may arise from the graft donor.

This clone was seen at least ten times. V gene TRBV28 combines with J gene TRBJ1-1, with 9 bases matching TRBD1. The CDR3 runs to 14 residues. The germline CDR1 and CDR2 sequences are MDHEN and SYDVKM. Trimming removed 8 bases from V and 5 bases from J; junction bases left unmatched: 9. The CDR3 DNA follows: TGTGCCAGCGGTCCGACAGGGGGATGGACTGAAGCTTTCTTT. Translating it yields CASGPTGGWTEAFF.

By share of the sample, this clone is medium-sized (0.01 to 0.1%). The chain couples TRBV5-1 to TRBJ2-2, with 10 bases matching TRBD2. Germline assignment: CDR1 SGHRS and CDR2 YFSETQ. The CDR3 is 18 amino acids. The J segment lost 2 bases and the V segment lost 0 bases, leaving 7 bases of the junction unmatched. The DNA for the CDR3 is TGCGCCAGCAGCTTGGTTCCAGCGGGGGGGATTAACACCGGGGAGCTGTTTTTT. The encoded protein is CASSLVPAGGINTGELFF. The whole variable domain, remainder taken from reference TRBV5-1 and TRBJ2-2, is KAGVTQTPRYLIKTRGQQVTLSCSPISGHRSVSWYQQTPGQGLQFLFEYFSETQRNKGNFPGRFSGRQFSNSRSEMNVSTLELGDSALYLCASSLVPAGGINTGELFFGEGSRLTVL.

Many counts were recorded for this clone. J is TRBJ2-5 and V is TRBV7-9, with D possibly matching TRBD2 (5 bases). There are 12 residues in the CDR3. Germline V gives CDR1 SEHNR, CDR2 FQNEAQ (reference sequence). The V end was cut by 8 bases, the J end by 3 bases, with 10 bases between. CDR3 DNA: TGTGCCAGCCGGTCCGGGGAAGAGACCCAGTACTTC. It specifies CASRSGEETQYF.

A few counts support this clone. The gene calls are TRBV7-9 and TRBJ2-7; D unclear. This CDR3 contains 12 residues. Germline CDR1 SEHNR, CDR2 FQNEAQ (reference sequence). The V gene lost 3 bases and the J gene lost 6 bases, with 9 bases spanning the gap. The CDR3 DNA follows: TGTGCCAGCAGCTTTCTCACTACCGAGCAGTACGTC. Translation gives CASSFLTTEQYV.

This clone has ten or more counts. The rearrangement joins TRBV15 to TRBJ2-4; the match to TRBD1 covers 8 bases. The CDR3 extends over 17 amino acids. Germline-derived CDR1 and CDR2 are LNHNV and YYDKDF (reference sequence). With 0 bases clipped from V and 2 bases from J, the junction kept 6 bases outside the gene matches. CDR3 nucleotides: TGTGCCACCAGCAGAGATATAACAGGGGGAACCAAAAACATTCAGTACTTC. Translating gives CATSRDITGGTKNIQYF.

There are many counts of this clone. The chain employs TRBV2 and TRBJ2-1, with TRBD2 matching 7 bases. The CDR3 sequence is 14 residues long. V shed 6 bases and J 1 base; nucleotides not matched to a gene: 3. Germline loops: CDR1 SNHLY, CDR2 FYNNEI. CDR3 DNA sequence: TGTGCCAGCAGCAGGGAGGGGTCCTACAATGAGCAGTTCTTC. Translation: CASSREGSYNEQFF.

Ten or more counts support this clone. The chain links TRBV21-1 to TRBJ2-5; the table's D call, TRBD1, has no DNA check behind it. TRBV21-1 is a pseudogene segment. This CDR3 is 15 amino acids long. CDR3 coding DNA: TGTGCCAGCAGCAGGAGGACAGGGAATCAAGAGACCCAGTACTTC. Amino acids: CASSRRTGNQETQYF.

DNA for the CDR3: TGTGCCAGCAGCCCCCCGGGACTAGCGGTATCTGGGCAGTTCTTC. Encoded protein: CASSPPGLAVSGQFF. The chain couples TRBV25-1 to TRBJ2-1; TRBD2 matches 11 bases. With 6 bases clipped from V and 12 bases from J, the junction kept 13 bases outside the gene matches. The CDR3 is 15 amino acids. Germline loops: CDR1 MGHDK, CDR2 SYGVNS.

By sample fraction, this clone is medium-sized. J is TRBJ2-7 and V is TRBV10-3; D is possibly TRBD1 (6 bases). Trimming removed 10 bases at V and 5 bases at J, with 15 bases between. CDR1 and CDR2 from the germline V gene are ENHRY and SYGVKD. The length of the CDR3 is 12 residues. The CDR3 nucleotides read TGTGCCACGGGGCAGGGGTTGGACGAGCAGTACTTC. Its protein is CATGQGLDEQYF.